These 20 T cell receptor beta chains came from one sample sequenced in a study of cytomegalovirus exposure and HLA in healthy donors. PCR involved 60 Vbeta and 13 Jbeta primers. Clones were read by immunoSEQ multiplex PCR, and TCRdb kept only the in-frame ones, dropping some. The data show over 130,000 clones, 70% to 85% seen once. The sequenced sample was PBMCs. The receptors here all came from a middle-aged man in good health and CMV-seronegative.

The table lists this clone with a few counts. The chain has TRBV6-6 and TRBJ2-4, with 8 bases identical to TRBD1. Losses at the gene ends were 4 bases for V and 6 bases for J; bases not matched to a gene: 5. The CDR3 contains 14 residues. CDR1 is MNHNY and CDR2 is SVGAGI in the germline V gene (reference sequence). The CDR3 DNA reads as TGTGCCAGCAGTTCCAGGGGGCGCGGAAACATTCAGTACTTC. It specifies CASSSRGRGNIQYF.

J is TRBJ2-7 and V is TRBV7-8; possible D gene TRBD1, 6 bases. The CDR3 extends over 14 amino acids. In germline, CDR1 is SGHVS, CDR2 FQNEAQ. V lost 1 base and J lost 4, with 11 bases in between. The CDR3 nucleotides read TGTGCCAGCAGCTTAGAAACAGGGAGTTACGAGCAGTACTTC. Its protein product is CASSLETGSYEQYF.

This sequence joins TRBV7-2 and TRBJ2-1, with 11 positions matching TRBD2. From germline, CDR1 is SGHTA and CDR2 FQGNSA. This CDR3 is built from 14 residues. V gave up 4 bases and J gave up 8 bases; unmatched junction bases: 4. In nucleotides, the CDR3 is TGTGCCAGCAGCTGGTCTAGCGGGAGGTATGAGCAGTTCTTC. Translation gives CASSWSSGRYEQFF.

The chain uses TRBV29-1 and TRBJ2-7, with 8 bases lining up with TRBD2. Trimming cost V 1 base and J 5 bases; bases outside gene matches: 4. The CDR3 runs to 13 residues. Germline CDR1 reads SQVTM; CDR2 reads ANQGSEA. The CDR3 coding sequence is TGCAGCGTTGAAGCGGGGGGGACAAACGAGCAGTACTTC. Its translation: CSVEAGGTNEQYF.

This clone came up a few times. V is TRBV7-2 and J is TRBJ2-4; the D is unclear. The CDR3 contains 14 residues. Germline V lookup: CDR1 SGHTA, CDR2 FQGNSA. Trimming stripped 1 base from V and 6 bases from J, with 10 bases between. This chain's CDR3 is CASSLGGLGNIQYF. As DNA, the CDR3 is TGTGCCAGCAGCTTAGGAGGTCTGGGAAACATTCAGTACTTC.

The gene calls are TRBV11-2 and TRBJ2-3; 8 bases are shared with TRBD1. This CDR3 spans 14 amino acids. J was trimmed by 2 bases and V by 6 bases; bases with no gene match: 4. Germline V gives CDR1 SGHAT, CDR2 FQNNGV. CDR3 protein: CASSRQGPTDTQYF. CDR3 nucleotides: TGTGCCAGCAGTCGACAGGGGCCCACAGATACGCAGTATTTT.

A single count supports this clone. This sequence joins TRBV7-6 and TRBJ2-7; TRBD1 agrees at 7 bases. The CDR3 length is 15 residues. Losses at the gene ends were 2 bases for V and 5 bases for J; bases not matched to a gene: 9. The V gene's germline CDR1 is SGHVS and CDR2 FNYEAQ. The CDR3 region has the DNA TGTGCCAGCAGCTTATCCGGGGACAGCGGCCACGAGCAGTACTTC. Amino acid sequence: CASSLSGDSGHEQYF.

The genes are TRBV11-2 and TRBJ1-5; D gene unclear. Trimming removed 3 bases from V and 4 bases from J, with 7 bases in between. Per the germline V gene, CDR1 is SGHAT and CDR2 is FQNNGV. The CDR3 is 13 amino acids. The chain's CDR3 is CASSLESNQPQHF. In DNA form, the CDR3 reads TGTGCCAGCAGCTTGGAGTCAAATCAGCCCCAGCATTTT.

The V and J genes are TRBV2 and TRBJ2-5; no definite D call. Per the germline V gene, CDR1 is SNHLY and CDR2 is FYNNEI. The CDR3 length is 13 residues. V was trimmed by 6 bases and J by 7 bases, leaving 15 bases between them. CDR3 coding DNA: TGTGCCAGCAGACCCGACACGGTCGGGACCCAGTACTTC. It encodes CASRPDTVGTQYF.

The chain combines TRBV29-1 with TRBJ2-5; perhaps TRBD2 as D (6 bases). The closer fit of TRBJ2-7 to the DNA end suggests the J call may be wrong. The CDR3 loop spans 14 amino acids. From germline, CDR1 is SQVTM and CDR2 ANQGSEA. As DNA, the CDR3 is TGCAGCGTCGGAGCACGGGGGACTTCCCACGAGCAGTACTTC. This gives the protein CSVGARGTSHEQYF.

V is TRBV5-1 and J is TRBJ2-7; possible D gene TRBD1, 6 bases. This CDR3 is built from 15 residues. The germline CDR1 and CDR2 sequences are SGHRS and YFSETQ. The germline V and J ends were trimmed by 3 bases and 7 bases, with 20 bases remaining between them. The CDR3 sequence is CASSYLGDTFGEQYF. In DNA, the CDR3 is TGCGCCAGCAGCTACTTAGGGGACACCTTCGGGGAGCAGTACTTC.

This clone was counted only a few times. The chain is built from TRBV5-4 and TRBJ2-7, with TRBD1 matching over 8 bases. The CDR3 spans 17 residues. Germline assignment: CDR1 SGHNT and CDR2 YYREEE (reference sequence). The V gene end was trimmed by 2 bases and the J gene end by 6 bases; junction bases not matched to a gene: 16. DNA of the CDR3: TGTGCCAGCAGCTTCGGTCAGGGGGCAAGTCGTCGGGGCGAGCAGTACTTC. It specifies CASSFGQGASRRGEQYF.

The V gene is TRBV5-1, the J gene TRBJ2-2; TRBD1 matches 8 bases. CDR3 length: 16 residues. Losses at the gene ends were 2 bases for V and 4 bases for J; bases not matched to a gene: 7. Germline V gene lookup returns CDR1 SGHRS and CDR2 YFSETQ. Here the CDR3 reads CASSLLGTGGTGELFF. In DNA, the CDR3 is TGCGCCAGCAGCTTACTCGGGACAGGAGGCACCGGGGAGCTGTTTTTT. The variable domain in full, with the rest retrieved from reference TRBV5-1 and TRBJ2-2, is KAGVTQTPRYLIKTRGQQVTLSCSPISGHRSVSWYQQTPGQGLQFLFEYFSETQRNKGNFPGRFSGRQFSNSRSEMNVSTLELGDSALYLCASSLLGTGGTGELFFGEGSRLTVL.

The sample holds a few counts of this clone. The CDR3 reads CASSSGQVHGYTF. The CDR3 nucleotides are TGTGCCAGCAGCTCCGGACAGGTACATGGCTACACCTTC. The chain carries TRBV7-2 and TRBJ1-2, with TRBD1 matching 7 bases. CDR1 is SGHTA, CDR2 FQGNSA, per germline. The trim removed 4 bases at V and 6 bases at J, leaving 5 bases unmatched. This CDR3 is 13 amino acids long. Together with reference TRBV7-2 and TRBJ1-2, the CDR3 gives the full variable domain: GAGVSQSPSNKVTEKGKDVELRCDPISGHTALYWYRQSLGQGLEFLIYFQGNSAPDKSGLPSDRFSAERTGGSVSTLTIQRTQQEDSAVYLCASSSGQVHGYTFGSGTRLTVV.

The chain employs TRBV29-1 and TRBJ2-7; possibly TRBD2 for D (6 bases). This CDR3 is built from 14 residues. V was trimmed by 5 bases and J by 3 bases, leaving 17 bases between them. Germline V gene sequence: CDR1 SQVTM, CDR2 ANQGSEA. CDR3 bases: TGCAGCGTTAGGGTCGTAGCGGAGAGCTACGAGCAGTACTTC. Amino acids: CSVRVVAESYEQYF.

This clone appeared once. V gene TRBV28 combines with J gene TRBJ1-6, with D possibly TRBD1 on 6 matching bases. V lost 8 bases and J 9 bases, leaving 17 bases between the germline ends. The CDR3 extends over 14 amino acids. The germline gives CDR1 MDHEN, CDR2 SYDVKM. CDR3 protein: CASGAAGESSPLHF. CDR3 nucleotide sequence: TGTGCCAGCGGAGCGGCAGGGGAGAGTTCACCCCTCCACTTT.

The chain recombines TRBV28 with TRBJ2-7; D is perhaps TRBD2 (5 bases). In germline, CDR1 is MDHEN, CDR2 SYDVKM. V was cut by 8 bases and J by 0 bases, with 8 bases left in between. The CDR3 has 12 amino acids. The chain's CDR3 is CASRGSSYEQYF. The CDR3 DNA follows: TGTGCCAGCCGGGGTAGCTCCTACGAGCAGTACTTC.

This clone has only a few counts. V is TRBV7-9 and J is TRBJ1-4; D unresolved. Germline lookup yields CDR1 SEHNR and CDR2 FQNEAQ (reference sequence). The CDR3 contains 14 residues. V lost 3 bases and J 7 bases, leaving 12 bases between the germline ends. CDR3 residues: CASSLGRIGEKLFF. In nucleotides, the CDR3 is TGTGCCAGCAGCTTGGGGAGGATTGGTGAAAAACTGTTTTTT.

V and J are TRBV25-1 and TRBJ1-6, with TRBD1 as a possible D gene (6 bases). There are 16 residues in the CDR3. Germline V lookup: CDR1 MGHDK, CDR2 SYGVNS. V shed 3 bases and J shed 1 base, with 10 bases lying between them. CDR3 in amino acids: CASSETGWSYNSPLHF. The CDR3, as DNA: TGTGCCAGCAGTGAGACAGGCTGGTCCTATAATTCACCCCTCCACTTT. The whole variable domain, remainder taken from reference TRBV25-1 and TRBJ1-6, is EADIYQTPRYLVIGTGKKITLECSQTMGHDKMYWYQQDPGMELHLIHYSYGVNSTEKGDLSSESTVSRIRTEHFPLTLESARPSHTSQYLCASSETGWSYNSPLHFGNGTRLTVT.

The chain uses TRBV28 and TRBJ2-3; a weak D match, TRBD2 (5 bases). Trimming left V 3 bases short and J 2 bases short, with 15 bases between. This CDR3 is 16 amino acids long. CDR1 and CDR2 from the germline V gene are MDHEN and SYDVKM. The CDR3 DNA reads TGTGCCAGCAGTTTCGCTGTGCGGGCAAACACAGATACGCAGTATTTT. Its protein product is CASSFAVRANTDTQYF.